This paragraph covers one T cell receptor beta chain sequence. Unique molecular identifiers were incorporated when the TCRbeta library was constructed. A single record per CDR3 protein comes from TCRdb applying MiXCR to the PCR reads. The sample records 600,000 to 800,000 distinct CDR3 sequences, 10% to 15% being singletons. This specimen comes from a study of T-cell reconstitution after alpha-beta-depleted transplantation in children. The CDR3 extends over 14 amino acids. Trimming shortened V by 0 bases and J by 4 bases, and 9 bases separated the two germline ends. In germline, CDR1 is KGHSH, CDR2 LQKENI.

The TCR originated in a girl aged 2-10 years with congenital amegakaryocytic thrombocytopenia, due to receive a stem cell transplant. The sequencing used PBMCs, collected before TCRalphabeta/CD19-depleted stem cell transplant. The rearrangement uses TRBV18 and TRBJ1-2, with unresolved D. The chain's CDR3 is CASSPPISSYGYTF. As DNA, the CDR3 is TGTGCCAGCTCACCACCGATATCCAGCTATGGCTACACCTTC.